Following are 17 T cell receptor beta chains from one sample sequenced in a study of blood T cell repertoires in COVID-19. Generated by immunoSEQ multiplex PCR, the TCRdb table keeps only in-frame clones and is missing some. The table includes under 200,000 clones, approximately 83% detected once. The specimen sequenced was PBMCs or T cells enriched from blood (not recorded which). The source is a woman in her fifties or sixties who had recovered from COVID-19.

The chain recombines TRBV5-4 with TRBJ2-7; TRBD2 is a possible D gene (5 bases). CDR1 is SGHNT and CDR2 is YYREEE in the germline V gene (reference sequence). The CDR3 runs to 15 residues. The V and J ends lost 4 bases and 0 bases respectively, with 14 bases between them. The CDR3 DNA sequence: TGTGCCAGCAGCGAGAGGGCATCAAGCTCCTACGAGCAGTACTTC. Amino acids: CASSERASSSYEQYF.

The gene calls are TRBV30 and TRBJ1-1, with 7 positions matching TRBD1. V gave up 3 bases and J gave up 1 base; unmatched junction bases: 5. Germline V gives CDR1 GTSNPN, CDR2 SVGIG (reference sequence). The CDR3 has 14 amino acids. CDR3 DNA: TGTGCCTGGAGCCGGGGACAGCGGAACACTGAAGCTTTCTTT. This gives the protein CAWSRGQRNTEAFF.

V is TRBV7-9 and J is TRBJ2-7; possibly TRBD1 for D (5 bases). This CDR3 is built from 12 residues. V gave up 11 bases and J gave up 0 bases, with 11 bases separating them. Germline V CDR1 and CDR2: SEHNR, FQNEAQ (reference sequence). The CDR3 coding sequence is TGTGCCGTACAGGATAGCTCCTACGAGCAGTACTTC. It encodes CAVQDSSYEQYF.

The gene calls are TRBV3-1 (or the pseudogene TRBV3-2) and TRBJ2-3, with D hard to call. Trimming stripped 1 base from V and 6 bases from J, with 8 bases between. CDR1 and CDR2 (germline): LGHDT, YNNKEL (reference sequence). CDR3 length: 13 residues. The CDR3 region is CASSQGLMDTQYF. CDR3 DNA sequence: TGTGCCAGCAGCCAAGGACTCATGGATACGCAGTATTTT.

This chain joins TRBV5-1 and TRBJ1-1, with 7 nucleotides matching TRBD1. Germline-derived CDR1 and CDR2 are SGHRS and YFSETQ. Losses at the gene ends were 4 bases for V and 1 base for J; bases not matched to a gene: 7. This CDR3 contains 15 residues. The CDR3 region has the DNA TGCGCCAGCAGCCCGGGCGGGACAGCGAACACTGAAGCTTTCTTT. This sequence encodes CASSPGGTANTEAFF.

V usage is TRBV5-1 and J usage is TRBJ2-7; D might be TRBD2 (6 bases). The CDR3 contains 14 residues. Germline assignment: CDR1 SGHRS and CDR2 YFSETQ. Trimming pared 1 base from V and 5 bases from J, leaving 13 bases between. The CDR3 sequence: CASSLLSSENEQYF. As DNA, the CDR3 is TGCGCCAGCAGCTTGCTTTCTAGCGAGAACGAGCAGTACTTC.

This sequence joins TRBV5-8 and TRBJ1-5; TRBD1 might be the D (5 bases). CDR1 SGHTS and CDR2 YDEGEE come from the germline V gene. CDR3 length: 16 amino acids. V was trimmed by 0 bases and J by 0 bases, leaving 10 bases between them. DNA of the CDR3: TGTGCCAGCAGCTTGGGGAGGGGATATAGCAATCAGCCCCAGCATTTT. It specifies CASSLGRGYSNQPQHF.

The V and J genes are TRBV18 and TRBJ1-2, with TRBD1 identical over 9 bases. Germline V lookup: CDR1 KGHSH, CDR2 LQKENI. Losses at the gene ends were 3 bases for V and 4 bases for J; bases not matched to a gene: 6. This CDR3 spans 15 amino acids. CDR3: CASSPAGTGSYGYTF. The CDR3 bases are TGTGCCAGCTCACCGGCCGGGACAGGGTCCTATGGCTACACCTTC.

This chain joins TRBV5-1 and TRBJ1-1; maybe TRBD1 (5 bases). Germline CDR1 reads SGHRS; CDR2 reads YFSETQ. CDR3 length: 14 residues. The V end was cut by 0 bases, the J end by 4 bases, with 10 bases between. The CDR3 region is CASSLERGGTEAFF. The CDR3 bases are TGCGCCAGCAGCTTGGAACGGGGGGGCACTGAAGCTTTCTTT.

The V and J genes are TRBV27 and TRBJ2-2; 8 nucleotides align to TRBD2. The V segment lost 4 bases and the J segment 6 bases; nucleotides outside the gene matches: 7. The CDR3 is 15 amino acids. CDR1 is MNHEY and CDR2 is SMNVEV in the germline V gene (reference sequence). The CDR3, as DNA: TGTGCCAGCAGTTCAGAGCGGGAGCTTCCCGGGGAGCTGTTTTTT. Amino acid sequence: CASSSERELPGELFF.

The chain employs TRBV29-1 and TRBJ1-4, with 7 bases matching TRBD1. The germline V gene encodes CDR1 SQVTM and CDR2 ANQGSEA. Unmatched junction bases numbered 2, after V lost 4 bases and J lost 0 bases. This CDR3 region has 14 residues. The CDR3 nucleotides read TGCAGCGTTGCAGGGGGAGCAACTAATGAAAAACTGTTTTTT. It codes for CSVAGGATNEKLFF.

This clone was counted many times. The chain joins TRBV19 to TRBJ1-5, with 8 bases aligning to TRBD1. Germline V gives CDR1 LNHDA, CDR2 SQIVND (reference sequence). CDR3 length: 15 residues. V gave up 4 bases and J gave up 3 bases; unmatched junction bases: 5. The CDR3 region is CASSSQGAFNQPQHF. CDR3 nucleotide sequence: TGTGCCAGTAGTAGCCAGGGGGCCTTCAATCAGCCCCAGCATTTT.

V usage is TRBV7-2 and J usage is TRBJ1-6, with TRBD1 identical over 7 bases. V was clipped by 7 bases and J by 6 bases; unmatched bases: 18. CDR1 SGHTA and CDR2 FQGNSA come from the germline V gene. The CDR3 sequence is 18 residues long. This CDR3 is CASTSPRWWGQINSPLHF. The CDR3 DNA follows: TGTGCCAGCACCTCTCCCCGGTGGTGGGGACAGATTAATTCACCCCTCCACTTT.

The rearrangement links TRBV5-4 to TRBJ2-2, with a possible D match to TRBD1 (5 bases). Between the trimmed V and J ends, which lost 0 bases and 5 bases, there was a span of 14 bases. The germline V gene has CDR1 SGHNT and CDR2 YYREEE (reference sequence). CDR3 length: 16 residues. CDR3 nucleotides: TGTGCCAGCAGCTTGGCTAATGCAGGGTGGACCGGGGAGCTGTTTTTT. Translated: CASSLANAGWTGELFF. Filled out from reference TRBV5-4 and TRBJ2-2, the complete variable domain reads ETGVTQSPTHLIKTRGQQVTLRCSSQSGHNTVSWYQQALGQGPQFIFQYYREEENGRGNFPPRFSGLQFPNYSSELNVNALELDDSALYLCASSLANAGWTGELFFGEGSRLTVL.

This chain connects TRBV11-2 to TRBJ1-3; D is perhaps TRBD1 (6 bases). Germline-derived CDR1 and CDR2 are SGHAT and FQNNGV. The V and J ends lost 5 bases and 4 bases respectively, with 12 bases between them. This CDR3 is 14 amino acids long. CDR3 sequence: CASSNTGYGNTIYF. The CDR3 nucleotides are TGTGCCAGCAGCAATACAGGGTACGGAAACACCATATATTTT.

This clone was observed a single time. The chain combines TRBV6-5 with TRBJ2-3, with TRBD2 as a possible D gene (5 bases). Looked up from germline, CDR1 is MNHEY and CDR2 is SVGAGI. Between the trimmed V and J ends, which lost 3 bases and 5 bases, there was a span of 12 bases. The CDR3 length is 14 residues. CDR3 nucleotides: TGTGCCAGCAGTTATCGGGCTCGGGGAGATACGCAGTATTTT. Residues: CASSYRARGDTQYF.

This clone occurred a few times. The chain combines TRBV20-1 with TRBJ2-7; maybe TRBD1 (5 bases). Trimming shortened V by 3 bases and J by 2 bases, and 14 bases separated the two germline ends. The CDR3 consists of 14 residues. The germline V gene encodes CDR1 DFQATT and CDR2 SNEGSKA (reference sequence). The CDR3 is CSASRSIRAYEQYF. In DNA form, the CDR3 reads TGCAGTGCTAGTCGGTCTATCAGGGCCTACGAGCAGTACTTC.